This T cell receptor beta chain was sequenced for a study of CXCR3-negative and CXCR3-positive naive CD8 T cells. Whole-study results and caveats: Naive cells that were CXCR3-positive had more hydrophobic TRB CDR3s (compared with CXCR3-negative naive cells). Comparison of naive CXCR3-negative and CXCR3-positive cells revealed similar TRBV-TRBJ usage, while memory cells differed. Naive subsets had comparable surface CD5, so TRB CDR3 properties gauged TCR strength.

Germline V lookup: CDR1 MNHEY, CDR2 SVGAGI. CDR3 length: 15 amino acids. Notes on this clonotype: The antigen is unknown.

Libraries were UMI-labeled 5' RACE TRB cDNA. Using the 5' RACE reads, TCRdb records one entry per CDR3 protein without DNA. The listing records around 160,000 distinct CDR3 sequences. The material sequenced was naive CXCR3+ CD8+ T cells from blood. The sample's subset: CD45RO-CCR7+CD27+CD95- naive CD8+ T cells expressing CXCR3 (TNR3+). The gene calls are TRBV6-5 and TRBJ2-5; TCRdb gives TRBD2 as the D gene, but with no DNA this cannot be confirmed. The clonotype originates from a human donor in good health. Some clones in this sample may be carry-over from other donors' samples. CDR3 in amino acids: CASSYSGRVKETQYF.